These 20 T cell receptor beta chains were all obtained from the same sample, sequenced in a study of blood T cell repertoires in COVID-19. Produced via immunoSEQ multiplex PCR; TCRdb's table is partial and in-frame only. The sample carries 250,000 to 350,000 clones, around 90% recorded once. The source material was PBMCs or T cells enriched from blood (not recorded which). The receptors shown here come from a woman in her 30s who had recovered from COVID-19.

This clone showed up just once. The genes are TRBV5-1 and TRBJ1-4, with D perhaps matching TRBD1 (5 bases). CDR1 and CDR2 from the germline V gene are SGHRS and YFSETQ. This CDR3 has 15 residues. Trimming pared 0 bases from V and 3 bases from J, leaving 9 bases between. The CDR3 loop reads CASSLDGRANEKLFF. CDR3 nucleotides: TGCGCCAGCAGCTTGGACGGCAGGGCTAATGAAAAACTGTTTTTT. Full variable domain (rest looked up from reference TRBV5-1 and TRBJ1-4): KAGVTQTPRYLIKTRGQQVTLSCSPISGHRSVSWYQQTPGQGLQFLFEYFSETQRNKGNFPGRFSGRQFSNSRSEMNVSTLELGDSALYLCASSLDGRANEKLFFGSGTQLSVL.

V usage is TRBV30 and J usage is TRBJ1-1, with D unclear. Per the germline V gene, CDR1 is GTSNPN and CDR2 is SVGIG (reference sequence). Trimming removed 3 bases from V and 2 bases from J, with 16 bases in between. CDR3 length: 15 residues. The CDR3 here is CAWRLMGAVNTEAFF. DNA of the CDR3: TGTGCCTGGAGATTGATGGGAGCGGTAAACACTGAAGCTTTCTTT.

In regard to this clone: Germline is not matched at one junction end, which may reflect a read error. V gene TRBV12-3 or TRBV12-4 combines with J gene TRBJ2-7; D is unclear. The CDR3 totals 12 residues. CDR3 sequence (DNA): TGTGCCAGCAGGTTCCGGTCCTCCGAGCAGTACTTC. This gives the protein CASRFRSSEQYF.

This clone came up once. The gene calls are TRBV20-1 and TRBJ1-1; D is uncertain. The CDR3 runs 13 residues. Germline loops: CDR1 DFQATT, CDR2 SNEGSKA (reference sequence). The V gene lost 3 bases and the J gene lost 5 bases, with 13 bases spanning the gap. CDR3 coding DNA: TGCAGTGCTAGTCTGGACTTGAGGACTGAAGCTTTCTTT. This sequence encodes CSASLDLRTEAFF.

V gene TRBV28 combines with J gene TRBJ2-4; a weak D match, TRBD1 (5 bases). Germline V CDR1 and CDR2: MDHEN, SYDVKM. V was trimmed by 4 bases and J by 0 bases, leaving 10 bases between them. The CDR3 spans 15 residues. The CDR3 nucleotides are TGTGCCAGCAGTTCCATGACAGTAGCCAAAAACATTCAGTACTTC. Its translation is CASSSMTVAKNIQYF.

The chain joins TRBV28 to TRBJ1-1; the match to TRBD1 covers 8 bases. V was pared by 5 bases and J by 5 bases, with 7 bases of the junction left unmatched. Germline V gene sequence: CDR1 MDHEN, CDR2 SYDVKM. The length of the CDR3 is 14 residues. In DNA form, the CDR3 reads TGTGCCAGCAGTCGAGGACAGGGAGAGACTGAAGCTTTCTTT. It translates to CASSRGQGETEAFF.

The rearrangement joins TRBV19 to TRBJ2-1, with D tentatively TRBD2 (5 bases). Germline V lookup: CDR1 LNHDA, CDR2 SQIVND (reference sequence). The CDR3 length is 13 residues. Trimming took 6 bases from V and 10 from J, leaving 16 bases between them. The CDR3 bases are TGTGCCAGTAGGTCCCGGGGTGTCGGGGAGCAGTTCTTC. Translating it yields CASRSRGVGEQFF.

The chain is built from TRBV19 and TRBJ1-1; tentatively, D is TRBD1 (6 bases). V was pared by 7 bases and J by 1 base, with 10 bases between. Germline assignment: CDR1 LNHDA and CDR2 SQIVND (reference sequence). CDR3 length: 13 residues. The CDR3: CASNDRWNTEAFF. The CDR3 DNA reads TGTGCCAGTAATGACAGGTGGAACACTGAAGCTTTCTTT.

The chain recombines TRBV7-2 with TRBJ2-6; 7 nucleotides agree with TRBD2. CDR1 is SGHTA, CDR2 FQGNSA, per germline. The CDR3 spans 19 residues. V lost 5 bases, J lost 1 base, and 14 bases stayed unmatched. The CDR3 spells CASSPWGGTVGSGANVLTF. As DNA, the CDR3 is TGTGCCAGCAGCCCATGGGGGGGGACGGTGGGGTCTGGGGCCAACGTCCTGACTTTC.

With respect to this clone: Other DNA sequences from this sample encode an identical CDR3 as well. V and J are TRBV19 and TRBJ1-5; tentative D call: TRBD1 (5 bases). Germline CDR1 reads LNHDA; CDR2 reads SQIVND (reference sequence). There are 14 residues in the CDR3. V was clipped by 2 bases and J by 2 bases, with 7 bases between them. In nucleotides, the CDR3 is TGTGCCAGTAGTATACAGGGTGGCAATCAGCCCCAGCATTTT. Its translation is CASSIQGGNQPQHF.

The V and J genes are TRBV7-2 and TRBJ2-1, with TRBD1 as a possible D gene (7 bases). V lost 6 bases and J 6 bases, leaving 18 bases between the germline ends. Per germline, CDR1 SGHTA and CDR2 FQGNSA. The CDR3 runs to 15 residues. In DNA, the CDR3 is TGTGCCAGCAGGGAGGGGGCTTGGTCGTTCAATGAGCAGTTCTTC. It is translated as CASREGAWSFNEQFF.

The chain couples TRBV18 to TRBJ1-1; D remains unclear. Germline CDR1 reads KGHSH; CDR2 reads LQKENI. Trimming shortened V by 3 bases and J by 1 base, and 9 bases separated the two germline ends. The CDR3 sequence is 14 residues long. For the CDR3, the DNA is TGTGCCAGCTCACCGACTGACGGGAACACTGAAGCTTTCTTT. It specifies CASSPTDGNTEAFF.

In DNA, the CDR3 is TGTGCCAGCAGTTTAGTCTCAGGGGGAAACAATCAGCCCCAGCATTTT. Translation: CASSLVSGGNNQPQHF. The genes are TRBV28 and TRBJ1-5; 7 nucleotides match TRBD1. CDR3 length: 16 residues. J gave up 3 bases and V 2 bases, and 7 bases lay outside the gene matches. From germline, CDR1 is MDHEN and CDR2 SYDVKM.

The chain combines TRBV5-1 with TRBJ2-1, with 8 bases identical to TRBD1. There are 15 residues in the CDR3. V lost 4 bases, J lost 5 bases, and 8 bases stayed unmatched. Germline lookup yields CDR1 SGHRS and CDR2 YFSETQ. The CDR3 nucleotides read TGCGCCAGCAGCCCCAGGACAGGGCCGAACAATGAGCAGTTCTTC. Residues: CASSPRTGPNNEQFF.

The V gene is TRBV7-2, the J gene TRBJ2-7; a possible D gene is TRBD2 (6 bases). Trimming removed 1 base from V and 3 bases from J, with 16 bases in between. CDR3 length equals 16 residues. Germline V gene lookup returns CDR1 SGHTA and CDR2 FQGNSA. The CDR3 DNA reads as TGTGCCAGCAGCTTAGACTTCGGGTCGGGGGACTACGAGCAGTACTTC. This translates into CASSLDFGSGDYEQYF.

This clone was seen just once. The chain employs TRBV5-5 and TRBJ1-3; 8 nucleotides agree with TRBD1. The CDR3 extends over 16 amino acids. Unmatched junction bases numbered 8, after V lost 6 bases and J lost 0 bases. Germline V gives CDR1 SGHKS, CDR2 YYEKEE (reference sequence). The CDR3 DNA reads as TGTGCCAGCAACTCGGACAGGGTGACCTCTGGAAACACCATATATTTT. Translated: CASNSDRVTSGNTIYF.

This chain joins TRBV27 and TRBJ2-1; tentative D call: TRBD1 (6 bases). The CDR3 is 18 amino acids. Germline assignment: CDR1 MNHEY and CDR2 SMNVEV (reference sequence). With 3 bases removed from V and 0 bases from J, the gap between germline ends came to 18 bases. CDR3 in DNA: TGTGCCAGCAGTTTGAGGCAGGGGCTACTGAGCTCCTACAATGAGCAGTTCTTC. Translating gives CASSLRQGLLSSYNEQFF.

CDR3 nucleotide sequence: TGTGCCAGCAGCCAAGATCAGGGGACAGGGGGCCAGCCCCAGCATTTT. Translated, it gives CASSQDQGTGGQPQHF. V usage is TRBV4-2 and J usage is TRBJ1-5; 12 bases align to TRBD1. The V gene end was trimmed by 0 bases and the J gene end by 7 bases; junction bases not matched to a gene: 4. The CDR3 is 16 amino acids. Per germline, CDR1 LGHNA and CDR2 YNFKEQ.

The V call is TRBV24-1, the J call TRBJ1-2; the match to TRBD1 covers 7 bases. The CDR3 extends over 13 amino acids. Germline V gives CDR1 KGHDR, CDR2 SFDVKD. J gave up 7 bases and V 3 bases, and 4 bases lay outside the gene matches. The CDR3 loop is CATSDPGQVGYTF. CDR3 nucleotide sequence: TGTGCCACCAGTGATCCCGGACAGGTTGGCTACACCTTC.

The V call is TRBV7-9, the J call TRBJ1-5, with D perhaps matching TRBD1 (6 bases). V lost 5 bases to trimming and J lost 2 bases, with 13 bases between them. The germline V gene has CDR1 SEHNR and CDR2 FQNEAQ (reference sequence). CDR3 length: 15 amino acids. The CDR3 DNA reads TGTGCCAGCAGCCCCCCTGGGGGCGGCAATCAGCCCCAGCATTTT. It specifies CASSPPGGGNQPQHF.